The 21 T cell receptor beta chains presented below share a single source sample, sequenced in a study of immune heterogeneity within non-small cell lung tumors. For each sample, template was around 600 ng of bulk tumor genomic DNA. From each primary tumor, several far-apart biopsies were obtained during surgery. Enrolled individuals presented with untreated, newly diagnosed non-small cell lung cancer and received curative surgery. Amplification of the TCR beta CDR3 was achieved through multiplex PCR with 32 V and 13 J primers. One entry per CDR3 protein, called by TCRdb with MiXCR from the multiplex PCR reads. The table lists about 15,000 distinct CDR3 sequences, about 30% of them singletons. Sequencing was performed on lung tumor tissue. These receptors were collected from a man aged 40-55 years with non-small cell lung cancer.

This clonotype was recorded once. The chain is built from TRBV27 and TRBJ2-6, with TRBD2 as a possible D gene (5 bases). This CDR3 region has 15 residues. Germline CDR1 and CDR2: MNHEY and SMNVEV (reference sequence). V was cut by 7 bases and J by 2 bases, with 12 bases left in between. The CDR3 protein is CASKRFGAGANVLTF. Here the CDR3 DNA reads TGTGCCAGCAAGCGTTTCGGGGCTGGGGCCAACGTCCTGACTTTC.

In its sample, this clonotype is medium-sized. The J gene is TRBJ2-1, the V gene TRBV5-1; 7 bases match TRBD2. V shed 1 base, J shed 2 bases, and the junction held 9 bases outside the gene matches. This CDR3 contains 17 residues. Germline lookup yields CDR1 SGHRS and CDR2 YFSETQ. CDR3 DNA: TGCGCCAGCAGCTTGTCCCAACTAGCGCCAGCCTACAATGAGCAGTTCTTC. Translated, it gives CASSLSQLAPAYNEQFF.

This chain links TRBV18 with TRBJ2-3; D remains unclear. In germline, CDR1 is KGHSH, CDR2 LQKENI. V dropped 0 bases and J dropped 6 bases, with 10 bases sitting between them. The CDR3 has 14 amino acids. The CDR3 spells CASSPPSNRDTQYF. The DNA of the CDR3 is TGTGCCAGCTCACCACCGTCTAATCGCGATACGCAGTATTTT.

By share, this clonotype ranks as medium-sized. The chain is built from TRBV6-2 or TRBV6-3 and TRBJ2-5; 11 bases map to TRBD2. Germline V gene data show CDR1 as MNHEY and CDR2 as SVGEGT. The length of the CDR3 is 20 residues. V was clipped by 4 bases and J by 5 bases; unmatched bases: 21. CDR3 sequence: CASSSGRGGSGRAKFETQYF. DNA of the CDR3: TGTGCCAGCAGTTCTGGCCGTGGGGGTAGCGGGAGGGCCAAGTTTGAGACCCAGTACTTC.

Concerning this clonotype itself: A much larger clone lies one base from this, so it may be a read error. This sequence joins TRBV11-3 and TRBJ1-1; tentatively, D is TRBD1 (6 bases). The germline gives CDR1 SGHNT, CDR2 YENEEA. V gave up 4 bases and J gave up 11 bases, with 20 bases separating them. CDR3 length: 14 residues. The chain's CDR3 is CASSSRSGHGFAFF. In DNA form, the CDR3 reads TGTGCCAGCAGCTCGAGATCGGGACATGGGTTTGCTTTCTTT.

CDR3 sequence reads: CSAPQAGTNTGELFF. CDR3 nucleotides: TGCAGTGCTCCTCAAGCGGGCACAAACACCGGGGAGCTGTTTTTT. V is TRBV20-1 and J is TRBJ2-2, with D maybe TRBD2 (6 bases). Looked up from germline, CDR1 is DFQATT and CDR2 is SNEGSKA (reference sequence). V was pared by 5 bases and J by 2 bases, with 15 bases between. The CDR3 has 15 amino acids.

Many counts were recorded for this clonotype. The J gene is TRBJ2-7, the V gene TRBV3-1; 7 positions match TRBD1. The germline gives CDR1 LGHDT, CDR2 YNNKEL (reference sequence). The CDR3 is 15 amino acids. Trimming cost V 2 bases and J 2 bases; bases outside gene matches: 6. CDR3 residues: CASSQQTGTPYEQYF. The CDR3 nucleotides read TGTGCCAGCAGCCAACAGACAGGGACCCCCTACGAGCAGTACTTC.

This clonotype was seen a few times. V and J are TRBV15 and TRBJ2-3; 8 nucleotides align to TRBD1. CDR1 and CDR2 (germline): LNHNV, YYDKDF (reference sequence). V lost 5 bases and J lost 5; bases outside the gene matches: 15. The CDR3 spans 17 residues. The CDR3 spells CATSVSPGQGRVDTQYF. CDR3 DNA: TGTGCCACCAGCGTAAGCCCTGGACAGGGACGGGTAGATACGCAGTATTTT. The whole variable domain, remainder taken from reference TRBV15 and TRBJ2-3, is DAMVIQNPRYQVTQFGKPVTLSCSQTLNHNVMYWYQQKSSQAPKLLFHYYDKDFNNEADTPDNFQSRRPNTSFCFLDIRSPGLGDTAMYLCATSVSPGQGRVDTQYFGPGTRLTVL.

This clonotype was detected ten times or more. The chain recombines TRBV10-3 with TRBJ2-5; TRBD2 matches at 9 bases. CDR1 and CDR2 from the germline V gene are ENHRY and SYGVKD. The CDR3 is 16 amino acids. The trim removed 3 bases at V and 4 bases at J, leaving 9 bases unmatched. CDR3 protein: CAISDPGLALGETQYF. The DNA of the CDR3 is TGTGCCATCAGTGACCCGGGACTAGCCTTGGGAGAGACCCAGTACTTC.

Regarding this clonotype: With a much larger clone just one base away, this may be a read error. The V and J genes are TRBV28 and TRBJ1-1; 9 positions agree with TRBD1. Per the germline V gene, CDR1 is MDHEN and CDR2 is SYDVKM. The CDR3 consists of 15 residues. CDR3 amino acids: CASSSGTGRLYTASF. Here the CDR3 DNA reads TGTGCCAGCAGTTCCGGGACAGGGCGGCTGTATACGGCTTCCTTT. Complete variable domain (other parts from reference TRBV28 and TRBJ1-1): DVKVTQSSRYLVKRTGEKVFLECVQDMDHENMFWYRQDPGLGLRLIYFSYDVKMKEKGDIPEGYSVSREKKERFSLILESASTNQTSMYLCASSSGTGRLYTASFGQGTRLTVV.

This sequence joins TRBV6-5 and TRBJ2-1, with no clear D. Looked up from germline, CDR1 is MNHEY and CDR2 is SVGAGI. Trimming removed 0 bases from V and 8 bases from J, with 14 bases in between. The CDR3 runs 15 residues. Written as DNA, the CDR3 is TGTGCCAGCAGTTACTCGGTCCCCTTAAGGTATGAGCAGTTCTTC. Its protein product is CASSYSVPLRYEQFF.

This clonotype was recorded many times. V and J are TRBV20-1 and TRBJ1-2; 10 positions agree with TRBD1. Germline-derived CDR1 and CDR2 are DFQATT and SNEGSKA (reference sequence). The length of the CDR3 is 18 residues. The V segment lost 6 bases and the J segment 2 bases; nucleotides outside the gene matches: 18. The CDR3 sequence is CSARDRGLSKTENYGYTF. CDR3 DNA: TGCAGTGCGAGGGACAGGGGCTTGTCCAAGACAGAAAACTATGGCTACACCTTC.

This clonotype was seen at least ten times. The V gene is TRBV18, the J gene TRBJ1-1; D remains unclear. V gave up 0 bases and J gave up 1 base, with 12 bases separating them. CDR3 size: 16 residues. CDR1 is KGHSH and CDR2 is LQKENI in the germline V gene. CDR3 coding DNA: TGTGCCAGCTCACCACCGGGCCGGAATAAGAACACTGAAGCTTTCTTT. Encoded protein: CASSPPGRNKNTEAFF.

This clonotype is classed as medium-sized. DNA for the CDR3: TGTGCCAGCAGCTTAGCGGGGGGGATGGGAGGCTACACCTTC. It yields the protein CASSLAGGMGGYTF. V and J are TRBV7-2 and TRBJ1-2; TRBD1 is a possible D gene (5 bases). This CDR3 is 14 amino acids long. With 0 bases removed from V and 8 bases from J, the gap between germline ends came to 13 bases. Germline lookup yields CDR1 SGHTA and CDR2 FQGNSA.

This clonotype showed up many times. CDR3 region: CASSQTPGSPLHF. The CDR3, as DNA: TGCGCCAGCAGCCAGACCCCGGGGTCACCCCTCCACTTT. This rearrangement joins TRBV4-1 to TRBJ1-6; no clear D. The ends were cut back, 3 bases at V and 10 bases at J, with 10 bases in the middle. Looked up from germline, CDR1 is MGHRA and CDR2 is YSYEKL. The CDR3 has 13 amino acids.

As concerns this clonotype: It may be a read error: a sequence one base away is much more abundant. In nucleotides, the CDR3 is TGTGCCAGCAGCTTGGAGGGAACGGTGCGGGAGCAGTACTTC. It specifies CASSLEGTVREQYF. The chain recombines TRBV7-8 with TRBJ2-7, with a weak D call TRBD2 (6 bases). This CDR3 has 14 amino acids. The germline V gene has CDR1 SGHVS and CDR2 FQNEAQ. V lost 3 bases and J lost 7, with 16 bases in between.

With respect to this clonotype: A much larger clone sits a single nucleotide away, making a read error possible. V gene TRBV11-3 combines with J gene TRBJ2-7; TRBD1 aligns across 7 bases. Germline V CDR1 and CDR2: SGHNT, YENEEA. CDR3 size: 15 residues. CDR3 loop: CTSSPLGTANYEQYF. For the CDR3, the DNA is TGTACCAGCAGCCCCCTGGGGACAGCGAACTACGAGCAGTACTTC.

By sample fraction, this clonotype is medium-sized (0.01 to 0.1%). This chain uses TRBV6-1 with TRBJ1-2; TRBD1 is a possible D gene (6 bases). The CDR3 consists of 15 residues. V lost 5 bases, J lost 5 bases, and 18 bases lay in between. CDR1 is MNHNS, CDR2 SASEGT, per germline. The CDR3 reads CASSLLGQPSYGYTF. In DNA form, the CDR3 reads TGTGCCAGCAGTTTACTAGGACAGCCGTCTTATGGCTACACCTTC.

By frequency in the sample, this clonotype is medium-sized (0.01 to 0.1%). This chain connects TRBV4-1 to TRBJ2-7; no clear D gene. The germline V gene encodes CDR1 MGHRA and CDR2 YSYEKL. V dropped 4 bases and J dropped 5 bases, with 9 bases sitting between them. The CDR3 loop spans 12 amino acids. The CDR3 bases are TGCGCCAGCAGCCCGTCACAGAACGAGCAGTACTTC. Encoded protein: CASSPSQNEQYF.

This clonotype was counted a few times. V gene TRBV6-1 combines with J gene TRBJ1-1; D is unresolved. Germline CDR1 MNHNS, CDR2 SASEGT. The CDR3 is made up of 13 amino acids. Trimming left V 3 bases short and J 0 bases short, with 5 bases between. CDR3 coding DNA: TGTGCCAGCAGTGAGGGGTTGAACACTGAAGCTTTCTTT. Translated: CASSEGLNTEAFF.

Details on this clonotype: This may be a read error: a much more frequent sequence differs by one nucleotide. The genes are TRBV10-3 and TRBJ2-7; D remains ambiguous. The V gene's germline CDR1 is ENHRY and CDR2 SYGVKD. CDR3 length: 12 residues. The V gene lost 3 bases and the J gene lost 2 bases, with 5 bases spanning the gap. Written as DNA, the CDR3 is TGTGCCATCAGTGACAATGCCTACGAGCAGTACTTC. This gives the protein CAISDNAYEQYF.